The clone carrying this TCR beta chain occurred a few times. The antigen is undetermined. Drawn at first hyperthyroidism diagnosis, the blood sample preceded any ophthalmopathy symptoms. The data originate from a study of T cells in Graves' hyperthyroidism and ophthalmopathy. Whole-study context: Blood from the periphery was taken at initial diagnosis, before any treatment. Study results and caveats: Within blood appeared most thyroid clonotypes that had expanded above 0.001.

Germline CDR1 is LGHDT and CDR2 is YNNKEL (reference sequence). The V end was cut by 0 bases, the J end by 0 bases, with 15 bases between. This CDR3 comprises 18 residues. The TCR beta CDR3 regions underwent amplification using RNA transcripts as the source. The study used the HTBI primer set for a first-round RT-PCR of the TCR CDR3. TCRdb itself ran the multiplex PCR reads through MiXCR, one entry per CDR3 protein. The table includes fewer than 450,000 distinct CDR3 sequences, about a sixth detected once. The chain joins TRBV3-1 to TRBJ2-1; D may be TRBD1 (5 bases). The receptor's source is a woman aged 30 to 39 with Graves' hyperthyroidism that later progressed to Graves' ophthalmopathy. Sequencing was performed on blood. The chain's CDR3 is CASSQDMGSRVSYNEQFF. The CDR3 DNA follows: TGTGCCAGCAGCCAAGATATGGGCTCCAGGGTCTCCTACAATGAGCAGTTCTTC.